A selection of T cell receptor beta chains follows, all from one sample in a study of T cell responses to AZD1222 COVID-19 vaccine. Only in-frame clones appear in the TCRdb table, and some are missing; sequencing was by immunoSEQ multiplex PCR. The sample yields some 180,000 clones, about nine tenths seen once. This sample comprised peripheral blood, obtained on day 0 of AZD1222 vaccination. All receptors derive from an adult in good health. Each CDR3 is given with its conserved first and last residue. Fields, in order: clone size, V gene, J gene, D gene, CDR3 DNA, CDR3 protein. The D gene is left open where the match is weak. Only some rows state a clone size, as once, few, many or a class for expanded clones.

clone_size: .
v_call: TRBV11-2
j_call: TRBJ2-7
d_call: TRBD2
cdr3_nt: TGTGCCAGCAGCCTCACGCTCGGGGGGAATTCCTACGAGCAGTACTTC
cdr3_aa: CASSLTLGGNSYEQYF

clone_size: .
v_call: TRBV10-2
j_call: TRBJ1-5
d_call: .
cdr3_nt: TGCGCCAGCAGTGAGTCGTATAGGGCGGGCAATCAGCCCCAGCATTTT
cdr3_aa: CASSESYRAGNQPQHF

clone_size: .
v_call: TRBV19
j_call: TRBJ2-1
d_call: .
cdr3_nt: TGTGCCAGTAGTCAGCTAAGGAGCTCCTACAATGAGCAGTTCTTC
cdr3_aa: CASSQLRSSYNEQFF

clone_size: .
v_call: TRBV7-2
j_call: TRBJ1-2
d_call: .
cdr3_nt: TGTGCCAGCAGCTTGGGCAGGGGTGGGTATGGCTACACCTTC
cdr3_aa: CASSLGRGGYGYTF

clone_size: .
v_call: TRBV4-3
j_call: TRBJ1-1
d_call: .
cdr3_nt: TGCGCCAGCAGCCAAGACACCATCCGGAACACTGAAGCTTTCTTT
cdr3_aa: CASSQDTIRNTEAFF

clone_size: .
v_call: TRBV15
j_call: TRBJ1-5
d_call: .
cdr3_nt: TGTGCCACCAGCAGAGGGGGGGCAGAAAGAAGCAATCAGCCCCAGCATTTT
cdr3_aa: CATSRGGAERSNQPQHF

clone_size: .
v_call: TRBV5-4
j_call: TRBJ2-3
d_call: .
cdr3_nt: TGTGCCAGCAGCTTTGGAAGGGGTGCGGGGGCGGAAGATACGCAGTATTTT
cdr3_aa: CASSFGRGAGAEDTQYF

clone_size: .
v_call: TRBV18
j_call: TRBJ2-1
d_call: .
cdr3_nt: TGTGCCAGCCGATGGAACAATGAGCAGTTCTTC
cdr3_aa: CASRWNNEQFF

clone_size: .
v_call: TRBV20-1
j_call: TRBJ1-3
d_call: .
cdr3_nt: TGCAGTGCTAGTGCTCGTACTCCTGGAAACACCATATATTTT
cdr3_aa: CSASARTPGNTIYF

clone_size: .
v_call: TRBV19
j_call: TRBJ1-5
d_call: .
cdr3_nt: TGTGCCAGTAAGGATGCACGGGGTGGGTTCAATCAGCCCCAGCATTTT
cdr3_aa: CASKDARGGFNQPQHF

clone_size: few
v_call: TRBV7-9
j_call: TRBJ2-7
d_call: .
cdr3_nt: TGTGCCAGCAGCTTTGACTATTACGAGCAGTACTTC
cdr3_aa: CASSFDYYEQYF

clone_size: .
v_call: TRBV10-2
j_call: TRBJ2-1
d_call: TRBD2
cdr3_nt: TGCGCCAGCAGCCTAAGCGGACTAGCTACAGATGAGCAGTTCTTC
cdr3_aa: CASSLSGLATDEQFF

clone_size: once
v_call: TRBV15
j_call: TRBJ1-1
d_call: .
cdr3_nt: TGTGCCACCAGCAGAGACTTAGACCTGAACACTGAAGCTTTCTTT
cdr3_aa: CATSRDLDLNTEAFF

clone_size: few
v_call: TRBV27
j_call: TRBJ2-1
d_call: TRBD2
cdr3_nt: TGTGCCAGCAGGCCCACTAGCGGGAGGACCTACAATGAGCAGTTCTTC
cdr3_aa: CASRPTSGRTYNEQFF

clone_size: .
v_call: TRBV4-3
j_call: TRBJ2-5
d_call: .
cdr3_nt: TGCGCCAGCAGTCCACACAGGGAATTGGGGACCCAGTACTTC
cdr3_aa: CASSPHRELGTQYF

clone_size: .
v_call: TRBV19
j_call: TRBJ1-2
d_call: .
cdr3_nt: TGTGCCAGTAGTCGGGCCGCGAGAAACTATGGCTACACCTTC
cdr3_aa: CASSRAARNYGYTF

clone_size: .
v_call: TRBV9
j_call: TRBJ1-1
d_call: .
cdr3_nt: TGTGCCAGCAGCGCGTGGGGGCGGGCCACTGAAGCTTTCTTT
cdr3_aa: CASSAWGRATEAFF

clone_size: .
v_call: TRBV13
j_call: TRBJ1-1
d_call: TRBD1
cdr3_nt: TGTGCCAGCAGCCCAATAGGGGGCAGGAACACTGAAGCTTTCTTT
cdr3_aa: CASSPIGGRNTEAFF

clone_size: .
v_call: TRBV5-1
j_call: TRBJ2-5
d_call: TRBD2
cdr3_nt: TGCGCCAGCAGCCAGGGACTAGCGGGGGGGCGTGGAGAGACCCAGTACTTC
cdr3_aa: CASSQGLAGGRGETQYF

clone_size: .
v_call: TRBV12-3/TRBV12-4
j_call: TRBJ1-2
d_call: .
cdr3_nt: TGTGCCAGCAGTTTACGGGAGACCTATGGCTACACCTTC
cdr3_aa: CASSLRETYGYTF

clone_size: .
v_call: TRBV7-3
j_call: TRBJ2-1
d_call: .
cdr3_nt: TGTGCCAGCAGCTTACAGGGATCGAGGAATGAGCAGTTCTTC
cdr3_aa: CASSLQGSRNEQFF

clone_size: .
v_call: TRBV4-2
j_call: TRBJ1-1
d_call: .
cdr3_nt: TGTGCCAGCAGCCAAGGGTCCGGGACCGAACACACTGAAGCTTTCTTT
cdr3_aa: CASSQGSGTEHTEAFF

clone_size: few
v_call: TRBV7-7
j_call: TRBJ2-5
d_call: TRBD2
cdr3_nt: TGTGCTAGCAGCGTCGGACTAGCGGGATTTGAAGAGACCCAGTACTTC
cdr3_aa: CASSVGLAGFEETQYF

clone_size: .
v_call: TRBV20-1
j_call: TRBJ1-2
d_call: .
cdr3_nt: TGCAGTGCTAGTCCGGGCCCGGGGGCTAACTATGGCTACACCTTC
cdr3_aa: CSASPGPGANYGYTF

clone_size: .
v_call: TRBV2
j_call: TRBJ1-5
d_call: .
cdr3_nt: TGTGCCACCCTAGTAGATAGCAATCAGCCCCAGCATTTT
cdr3_aa: CATLVDSNQPQHF

clone_size: .
v_call: TRBV19
j_call: TRBJ1-5
d_call: .
cdr3_nt: TGTGCCAGTAAGGGGTGGGGCGTTCAGCCCCAGCATTTT
cdr3_aa: CASKGWGVQPQHF

clone_size: .
v_call: TRBV2
j_call: TRBJ2-2
d_call: TRBD2
cdr3_nt: TGTGCCAGCAAGACAGAGCGGGAAGGGGAGCTGTTTTTT
cdr3_aa: CASKTEREGELFF

clone_size: .
v_call: TRBV6-5
j_call: TRBJ1-3
d_call: TRBD1
cdr3_nt: TGTGCCAGCAGCCCAGGGGGCTCTGGAAACACCATATATTTT
cdr3_aa: CASSPGGSGNTIYF

clone_size: .
v_call: TRBV5-1
j_call: TRBJ2-1
d_call: TRBD2
cdr3_nt: TGCGCCAGCAGCCTTAGCGGGTTCTACAATGAGCAGTTCTTC
cdr3_aa: CASSLSGFYNEQFF

clone_size: .
v_call: TRBV7-3
j_call: TRBJ1-5
d_call: .
cdr3_nt: TGTGCCAGCAGCCCCGGACACAGTCAGCCCCAGCATTTT
cdr3_aa: CASSPGHSQPQHF